Presented here are 20 T cell receptor beta chains from one specimen sequenced in a study of cytomegalovirus exposure and HLA in healthy donors. Researchers ran the PCR with 60 Vbeta and 13 Jbeta primers. Produced via immunoSEQ multiplex PCR; TCRdb's table is partial and in-frame only. The sample yields 55,000 to 80,000 clones, approximately 74% seen once. The sample taken for sequencing was PBMCs. The source of these receptors is a woman in her twenties or thirties in good health and CMV-seropositive.

The CDR3 DNA is TGCAGTGCGAGAACAGGGCGAGGCTACACCTTC. This encodes CSARTGRGYTF. The V and J genes are TRBV20-1 and TRBJ1-2; D possibly corresponds to TRBD1 (6 bases). V lost 6 bases to trimming and J lost 8 bases, with 13 bases between them. The CDR3 spans 11 residues. Germline assignment: CDR1 DFQATT and CDR2 SNEGSKA (reference sequence).

The rearrangement links TRBV4-3 to TRBJ1-1, with D unclear. The CDR3 sequence is 16 residues long. Germline CDR1 LGHNA, CDR2 YSLEER. The germline V and J ends were trimmed by 0 bases and 1 base, with 12 bases remaining between them. Written as DNA, the CDR3 is TGCGCCAGCAGCCAAGATGTCTTCTCAGGGAACACTGAAGCTTTCTTT. Translated: CASSQDVFSGNTEAFF.

This rearrangement joins TRBV7-9 to TRBJ2-7; perhaps TRBD1 as D (6 bases). Per the germline V gene, CDR1 is SEHNR and CDR2 is FQNEAQ (reference sequence). The V gene lost 3 bases and the J gene lost 0 bases, with 15 bases spanning the gap. The CDR3 has 16 residues. The CDR3 loop reads CASSFPTGLSSYEQYF. The CDR3 bases are TGTGCCAGCAGCTTCCCGACAGGCCTCAGCTCCTACGAGCAGTACTTC.

A few counts support this clone. The chain links TRBV16 to TRBJ2-1; D might be TRBD1 (6 bases). Germline CDR1 is KGHSY and CDR2 is FQNENV. The V end lost 4 bases, the J end lost 7 bases, and 14 bases lay between the germline ends. The CDR3 is 14 residues long. In DNA form, the CDR3 reads TGTGCCAGCAGCCCAGGGGCGGGTAGGAATGAGCAGTTCTTC. The encoded protein is CASSPGAGRNEQFF.

This clone occurred a few times. The genes are TRBV5-4 and TRBJ2-7; 8 nucleotides line up with TRBD1. Germline CDR1 reads SGHNT; CDR2 reads YYREEE (reference sequence). Losses at the gene ends were 4 bases for V and 2 bases for J; bases not matched to a gene: 5. The CDR3 is 14 residues long. CDR3: CASSRQGTPYEQYF. CDR3 nucleotides: TGTGCCAGCAGCCGACAGGGGACCCCCTACGAGCAGTACTTC.

CDR3 protein: CASSVGTSGNDEQFF. The CDR3 nucleotides read TGTGCCAGCAGCGTAGGGACTAGCGGGAACGATGAGCAGTTCTTC. The rearrangement links TRBV9 to TRBJ2-1; 12 nucleotides match TRBD2. Unmatched junction bases numbered 3, after V lost 0 bases and J lost 8 bases. The CDR3 length is 15 residues. The germline gives CDR1 SGDLS, CDR2 YYNGEE.

This rearrangement joins TRBV5-6 to TRBJ2-7, with D maybe TRBD1 (5 bases). V gave up 2 bases and J gave up 3 bases, with 9 bases separating them. Germline loops: CDR1 SGHDT, CDR2 YYEEEE. The CDR3 totals 13 residues. In DNA form, the CDR3 reads TGTGCCAGCAGCTTCCCGACAGTCTACGAGCAGTACTTC. Amino acids: CASSFPTVYEQYF.

This clone was counted only a few times. The chain is built from TRBV29-1 and TRBJ1-1; the D gene is possibly TRBD1 (5 bases). The CDR3 covers 15 residues. The germline V gene has CDR1 SQVTM and CDR2 ANQGSEA. V dropped 5 bases and J dropped 2 bases, with 18 bases sitting between them. The CDR3 coding sequence is TGCAGCGTTCTCCCCCCTGGGGGGGGTAACACTGAAGCTTTCTTT. Encoded protein: CSVLPPGGGNTEAFF.

This clone has only one observation. This chain uses TRBV5-4 with TRBJ2-7; 14 bases map to TRBD2. CDR3 size: 17 residues. After removal of 4 bases from V and 5 bases from J, the junction contained 11 bases not matched to a gene. Germline V CDR1 and CDR2: SGHNT, YYREEE (reference sequence). CDR3 in amino acids: CASSPPGLAGVRDEQYF. The DNA of the CDR3 is TGTGCCAGCAGCCCACCGGGACTAGCGGGAGTGAGGGACGAGCAGTACTTC. The full variable domain, its missing parts supplied by reference TRBV5-4 and TRBJ2-7, is ETGVTQSPTHLIKTRGQQVTLRCSSQSGHNTVSWYQQALGQGPQFIFQYYREEENGRGNFPPRFSGLQFPNYSSELNVNALELDDSALYLCASSPPGLAGVRDEQYFGPGTRLTVT.

The chain links TRBV29-1 to TRBJ2-1; D gene unclear. This CDR3 is 13 amino acids long. The germline CDR1 and CDR2 sequences are SQVTM and ANQGSEA. Trimming removed 7 bases from V and 2 bases from J, with 12 bases in between. The CDR3 spells CSAPGPTYNEQFF. CDR3 sequence (DNA): TGCAGCGCCCCCGGTCCGACCTACAATGAGCAGTTCTTC.

This chain uses TRBV4-3 with TRBJ1-1; D is undetermined. Germline assignment: CDR1 LGHNA and CDR2 YSLEER. With 0 bases removed from V and 6 bases from J, the gap between germline ends came to 14 bases. The CDR3 is made up of 15 amino acids. CDR3 region: CASSQDRGIGAEAFF. As DNA, the CDR3 is TGCGCCAGCAGCCAAGATCGAGGGATCGGGGCTGAAGCTTTCTTT.

The V and J genes are TRBV6-5 and TRBJ2-7, with 8 bases that match TRBD1. Germline CDR1 MNHEY, CDR2 SVGAGI. This CDR3 contains 15 residues. V lost 5 bases, J lost 3 bases, and 9 bases stayed unmatched. CDR3 residues: CASSRYQGANYEQYF. The DNA of the CDR3 is TGTGCCAGCAGTCGTTACCAGGGGGCTAACTACGAGCAGTACTTC.

This clone was found a few times. This chain uses TRBV28 with TRBJ2-2; possible D gene TRBD1, 6 bases. Between the trimmed V and J ends, which lost 7 bases and 5 bases, there was a span of 11 bases. Germline CDR1 is MDHEN and CDR2 is SYDVKM. This CDR3 region has 13 residues. The CDR3 reads CASMRGTTGELFF. In DNA, the CDR3 is TGTGCCAGCATGAGGGGGACGACCGGGGAGCTGTTTTTT.

V gene TRBV7-9 combines with J gene TRBJ1-2; D not certain. The CDR3 is 12 residues long. V was shortened by 5 bases and J by 6 bases, with 10 bases between the two germline ends. Germline V lookup: CDR1 SEHNR, CDR2 FQNEAQ (reference sequence). The CDR3 nucleotides are TGTGCCAGCAGCCTTAACATCAATGGCTACACCTTC. It is translated as CASSLNINGYTF.

The chain carries TRBV6-1 and TRBJ2-7, with TRBD2 matching over 7 bases. With V trimmed by 6 bases and J by 1 base, 9 bases remained unmatched. CDR3 size: 15 residues. Germline V gene lookup returns CDR1 MNHNS and CDR2 SASEGT. CDR3 sequence reads: CASRERTSLSYEQYF. The CDR3 nucleotides are TGTGCCAGCAGGGAGAGGACTAGTCTGTCCTACGAGCAGTACTTC.

V and J are TRBV4-1 and TRBJ2-1; D not resolved. The germline V and J ends were trimmed by 3 bases and 9 bases, with 6 bases remaining between them. Germline V gene lookup returns CDR1 MGHRA and CDR2 YSYEKL. CDR3 length: 11 amino acids. The CDR3 region has the DNA TGCGCCAGCAGCCATGGAGTTGAGCAGTTCTTC. Amino acid sequence: CASSHGVEQFF.

This clone was observed once. The chain carries TRBV4-3 and TRBJ1-3; D might be TRBD1 (5 bases). The germline gives CDR1 LGHNA, CDR2 YSLEER. The V end was cut by 0 bases, the J end by 0 bases, with 6 bases between. CDR3 length equals 15 residues. The CDR3 spells CASSQEGGSGNTIYF. The CDR3 nucleotides are TGCGCCAGCAGCCAAGAGGGGGGCTCTGGAAACACCATATATTTT.

This clone came up a few times. The chain combines TRBV5-4 with TRBJ2-7; TRBD2 agrees at 12 bases. The CDR3 contains 18 residues. CDR1 is SGHNT and CDR2 is YYREEE in the germline V gene (reference sequence). V trimming: 4 bases; J trimming: 3 bases; junction bases outside the gene matches: 14. Here the CDR3 reads CASSDLLAGGDRNYEQYF. Written as DNA, the CDR3 is TGTGCCAGCAGCGACCTACTAGCGGGAGGAGATCGGAACTACGAGCAGTACTTC.

The V gene is TRBV6-5, the J gene TRBJ1-4, with 7 bases matching TRBD1. The J segment lost 8 bases and the V segment lost 5 bases, leaving 5 bases of the junction unmatched. The germline V gene encodes CDR1 MNHEY and CDR2 SVGAGI. The CDR3 spans 13 residues. This CDR3 is CASSPLTGEKLFF. For the CDR3, the DNA is TGTGCCAGCAGTCCCTTGACAGGGGAAAAACTGTTTTTT.

The chain employs TRBV5-1 and TRBJ2-1; 8 bases line up with TRBD2. This CDR3 is built from 15 residues. The V segment lost 3 bases and the J segment 2 bases; nucleotides outside the gene matches: 4. Germline V gives CDR1 SGHRS, CDR2 YFSETQ. The CDR3 here is CASSYSGAAYNEQFF. The CDR3, as DNA: TGCGCCAGCAGCTATAGCGGGGCGGCCTACAATGAGCAGTTCTTC.